One and the same sample provided the 20 T cell receptor beta chains below, sequenced in a study of T cells in Graves' hyperthyroidism and ophthalmopathy. Amplified TCR beta CDR3 regions derived from RNA transcripts. Using the HTBI primer set, a first-round RT-PCR was run on the TCR CDR3. TCRdb reprocessed the multiplex PCR reads via MiXCR and lists one record per CDR3 protein. The repertoire holds roughly 520,000 distinct CDR3 sequences, roughly 24% seen once, with 10% to 12% in the top ten. Sequencing was done on a sample of blood. The receptors were gathered from a woman aged 30 to 39 with Graves' ophthalmopathy.

The gene calls are TRBV6-1 and TRBJ1-5; no clear D gene. Germline CDR1 is MNHNS and CDR2 is SASEGT. Between the trimmed V and J ends, which lost 1 base and 0 bases, there was a span of 13 bases. This CDR3 contains 17 residues. DNA of the CDR3: TGTGCCAGCAGTGAAGAGGGTTGGGATTATAGCAATCAGCCCCAGCATTTT. Its translation is CASSEEGWDYSNQPQHF.

The CDR3 sequence is CASSKLAGIQETQYF. The CDR3 nucleotides are TGTGCCAGCAGTAAACTAGCGGGCATCCAAGAGACCCAGTACTTC. V gene TRBV6-1 combines with J gene TRBJ2-5; 9 bases are a match to TRBD2. Per germline, CDR1 MNHNS and CDR2 SASEGT. Trimming cost V 5 bases and J 1 base; bases outside gene matches: 5. The CDR3 is 15 residues long.

This clonotype was seen ten or more times. This rearrangement joins TRBV6-1 to TRBJ2-3; D is unresolved. Per germline, CDR1 MNHNS and CDR2 SASEGT. V lost 5 bases and J 1 base, leaving 10 bases between the germline ends. The CDR3 spans 14 residues. This CDR3 reads CASSPFLGTDTQYF. The CDR3 nucleotides are TGTGCCAGCAGTCCTTTCCTTGGCACAGATACGCAGTATTTT.

This clonotype was observed a handful of times. The gene calls are TRBV15 and TRBJ1-2; maybe TRBD1 (5 bases). V lost 6 bases and J lost 4, with 27 bases in between. The CDR3 spans 18 residues. Germline CDR1 LNHNV, CDR2 YYDKDF (reference sequence). This chain's CDR3 is CATRSAPGRAPGFYGYTF. In DNA, the CDR3 is TGTGCCACCAGATCGGCCCCGGGACGTGCCCCCGGGTTCTATGGCTACACCTTC.

This clonotype was observed many times. The V and J genes are TRBV4-2 and TRBJ2-4, with D hard to call. V was pared by 0 bases and J by 4 bases, with 7 bases between. The germline V gene encodes CDR1 LGHNA and CDR2 YNFKEQ. The CDR3 spans 14 residues. Here the CDR3 DNA reads TGTGCCAGCAGCCAAGATATCGAAAAAAACATTCAGTACTTC. It specifies CASSQDIEKNIQYF.

This clonotype was observed many times. The chain employs TRBV6-2 or TRBV6-3 and TRBJ1-1; D might be TRBD1 (5 bases). With 5 bases removed from V and 6 bases from J, the gap between germline ends came to 16 bases. Germline V lookup: CDR1 MNHEY, CDR2 SVGEGT. This CDR3 comprises 14 residues. CDR3 in DNA: TGTGCCAGCAGTCTCGGGCCAGGGTATTCTGAAGCTTTCTTT. Encoded protein: CASSLGPGYSEAFF.

The chain combines TRBV7-8 with TRBJ1-1; 7 positions match TRBD1. V lost 4 bases, J lost 3 bases, and 11 bases stayed unmatched. The CDR3 totals 16 residues. Germline V gene sequence: CDR1 SGHVS, CDR2 FQNEAQ. The CDR3 DNA reads as TGTGCCAGCAGCTCGGGGGGGGACAGATGGGACACTGAAGCTTTCTTT. Encoded protein: CASSSGGDRWDTEAFF.

This clonotype came up many times. The V and J genes are TRBV19 and TRBJ1-5, with D possibly TRBD1 on 5 matching bases. The CDR3 runs to 13 residues. Germline loops: CDR1 LNHDA, CDR2 SQIVND (reference sequence). Trimming took off 6 bases at V and 4 bases at J, with 10 bases between the two ends. Here the CDR3 reads CASRDTPNQPQHF. CDR3 nucleotide sequence: TGTGCCAGTAGGGACACCCCGAATCAGCCCCAGCATTTT.

This clonotype was detected many times. The chain has TRBV20-1 and TRBJ2-2; D is perhaps TRBD1 or TRBD2 (5 bases each). V gave up 6 bases and J gave up 1 base, with 18 bases separating them. There are 16 residues in the CDR3. Per the germline V gene, CDR1 is DFQATT and CDR2 is SNEGSKA (reference sequence). CDR3 sequence: CSALSSGTENTGELFF. For the CDR3, the DNA is TGCAGTGCCCTTTCTTCCGGGACGGAGAACACCGGGGAGCTGTTTTTT.

DNA of the CDR3: TGTGCCAGCACCGAACAGGCTAGCGGAAACACCGGGGAGCTGTTTTTT. It codes for CASTEQASGNTGELFF. The V gene is TRBV2, the J gene TRBJ2-2, with 7 bases identical to TRBD2. The CDR3 loop spans 16 amino acids. With V trimmed by 7 bases and J by 2 bases, 10 bases remained unmatched. CDR1 and CDR2 from the germline V gene are SNHLY and FYNNEI. Full variable domain (outside the CDR3, taken from reference TRBV2 and TRBJ2-2): EPEVTQTPSHQVTQMGQEVILRCVPISNHLYFYWYRQILGQKVEFLVSFYNNEISEKSEIFDDQFSVERPDGSNFTLKIRSTKLEDSAMYFCASTEQASGNTGELFFGEGSRLTVL.

The rearrangement uses TRBV6-2 or TRBV6-3 and TRBJ2-2; 14 nucleotides align to TRBD2. This CDR3 spans 18 amino acids. Germline CDR1 MNHEY, CDR2 SVGEGT. The V gene end was trimmed by 2 bases and the J gene end by 6 bases; junction bases not matched to a gene: 8. The CDR3 sequence is CASSYIGTSGSGAGELFF. The CDR3 coding sequence is TGTGCCAGCAGTTACATCGGGACTAGCGGGAGTGGGGCCGGGGAGCTGTTTTTT.

There are many counts of this clonotype. The CDR3 nucleotides are TGCGCCAGCAGGGCACTGAACACCGGGGAGCTGTTTTTT. Its protein is CASRALNTGELFF. V and J are TRBV5-1 and TRBJ2-2; no definite D call. Deletions cut 5 bases from V and 1 base from J, with 6 bases between. The germline CDR1 and CDR2 sequences are SGHRS and YFSETQ. CDR3 length: 13 residues.

The rearrangement uses TRBV11-1 and TRBJ1-2; D is undetermined. Trimming took 2 bases from V and 5 from J, leaving 18 bases between them. Germline V gene data show CDR1 as SGHAT and CDR2 as FQDESV (reference sequence). The CDR3 is 16 residues long. CDR3 loop: CASSLKGASQRYGYTF. Here the CDR3 DNA reads TGTGCCAGCAGCTTAAAGGGAGCGAGCCAGAGATATGGCTACACCTTC.

In this sample, this clonotype turned up many times. The rearrangement joins TRBV12-3 or TRBV12-4 to TRBJ2-7; 7 nucleotides match TRBD1. This CDR3 contains 14 residues. V trimming: 4 bases; J trimming: 0 bases; junction bases outside the gene matches: 3. DNA for the CDR3: TGTGCCAGCAGTTCGGGACAGATCTCCTACGAGCAGTACTTC. The encoded protein is CASSSGQISYEQYF.

There are many counts of this clonotype. This chain connects TRBV4-3 to TRBJ1-1; no definite D call. Germline V gene sequence: CDR1 LGHNA, CDR2 YSLEER. The length of the CDR3 is 15 residues. Between the trimmed V and J ends, which lost 0 bases and 2 bases, there was a span of 10 bases. The CDR3 reads CASSQDLIENTEAFF. Here the CDR3 DNA reads TGCGCCAGCAGCCAAGATCTTATAGAAAACACTGAAGCTTTCTTT.

This clonotype was recorded at least ten times. The chain has TRBV10-3 and TRBJ1-2; 7 bases line up with TRBD1. V shed 2 bases and J 0 bases; nucleotides not matched to a gene: 3. This CDR3 comprises 15 residues. Germline V CDR1 and CDR2: ENHRY, SYGVKD. CDR3 nucleotide sequence: TGTGCCATCAGTGAGCGGGACAGTGCTAACTATGGCTACACCTTC. Encoded protein: CAISERDSANYGYTF.

V gene TRBV4-1 combines with J gene TRBJ2-4; D is possibly TRBD2 (7 bases). The germline V and J ends were trimmed by 1 base and 0 bases, with 13 bases remaining between them. Germline loops: CDR1 MGHRA, CDR2 YSYEKL. The CDR3 has 17 residues. The CDR3 region is CASSQVGGELAKNIQYF. CDR3 nucleotide sequence: TGCGCCAGCAGCCAAGTAGGGGGGGAGTTAGCCAAAAACATTCAGTACTTC.

This clonotype was observed a handful of times. This CDR3 reads CASSSTGQPLNYGYTF. CDR3 sequence (DNA): TGTGCCAGCTCTTCAACGGGACAGCCGCTTAACTATGGCTACACCTTC. The rearrangement uses TRBV18 and TRBJ1-2; TRBD1 matches 7 bases. Germline CDR1 and CDR2: KGHSH and LQKENI. Losses at the gene ends were 6 bases for V and 1 base for J; bases not matched to a gene: 11. The length of the CDR3 is 16 residues. The variable domain in full, completed from reference TRBV18 and TRBJ1-2, reads NAGVMQNPRHLVRRRGQEARLRCSPMKGHSHVYWYRQLPEEGLKFMVYLQKENIIDESGMPKERFSAEFPKEGPSILRIQQVVRGDSAAYFCASSSTGQPLNYGYTFGSGTRLTVV.

In this sample, this clonotype turned up a few times. V gene TRBV6-1 combines with J gene TRBJ1-1, with 7 bases identical to TRBD1. The CDR3 runs 15 residues. V shed 11 bases and J 0 bases; nucleotides not matched to a gene: 12. CDR1 and CDR2 from the germline V gene are MNHNS and SASEGT. In DNA form, the CDR3 reads TGTGCCTGCATGACAGGGACCCGCATGAACACTGAAGCTTTCTTT. This translates into CACMTGTRMNTEAFF.

The chain combines TRBV5-1 with TRBJ2-7; 8 bases agree with TRBD2. The CDR3 loop spans 15 amino acids. Germline CDR1 reads SGHRS; CDR2 reads YFSETQ. V shed 8 bases, J shed 0 bases, and the junction held 10 bases outside the gene matches. CDR3 coding DNA: TGCGCCAGTGCAGCGGGGGCCCTCGTCTCCTACGAGCAGTACTTC. As protein: CASAAGALVSYEQYF.